A selection of T cell receptor beta chains follows, all from one sample in a study of T-cell memory formation after mild COVID-19. From the 5' RACE reads, TCRdb called clonotypes with MiXCR, one entry per CDR3 protein. The data contain about 390,000 distinct CDR3 sequences, about 15% of them singletons. Sequencing was done on a sample of PBMCs or a T cell subset sorted from them (not recorded which). The receptor source for this set is a man aged 18 to 29 who had mild COVID-19 (a few samples of this study predate the infection). Cell type and time point are not known. The CDR3 runs from the conserved cysteine through the conserved F or W. A D gene is named only where the DNA matches it firmly. Size is stated for part of the rows, as once, few or many counts, or as a class when the clone is expanded.

abundance	v_gene	d_gene	j_gene	CDR3aa	CDR3nt
few	TRBV20-1	NA	TRBJ1-5	CSAQLGDQPQHF	TGCAGTGCCCAGTTAGGGGATCAGCCCCAGCATTTT
many	TRBV6-5	NA	TRBJ2-7	CASSYEGGLSEQYF	TGTGCCAGCAGTTACGAGGGGGGGCTCTCCGAGCAGTACTTC
once	TRBV11-2	NA	TRBJ1-3	CASSLVPGVSGNTIYF	TGTGCCAGCAGCTTAGTTCCAGGGGTCTCTGGAAACACCATATATTTT
few	TRBV5-1	NA	TRBJ1-3	CASSFFPGNTIYF	TGCGCCAGCAGCTTTTTCCCCGGAAACACCATATATTTT
few	TRBV20-1	NA	TRBJ2-5	CSAIAGQETQYF	TGCAGTGCCATTGCGGGCCAAGAGACCCAGTACTTC
few	TRBV18	TRBD1	TRBJ2-1	CASSRQGTGLHEQFF	TGTGCCAGCTCAAGACAGGGGACGGGCCTCCATGAGCAGTTCTTC
few	TRBV5-1	TRBD1	TRBJ2-3	CASSLEDRVSSYF	TGCGCCAGCAGCTTAGAGGACAGGGTGTCGTCGTATTTT
many	TRBV5-1	NA	TRBJ2-7	CASSFTGQTYEQYF	TGCGCCAGCAGCTTTACAGGTCAGACCTACGAGCAGTACTTC
once	TRBV7-3	NA	TRBJ2-1	CASSLNMGGLGDEQFF	TGTGCCAGCAGCTTAAACATGGGTGGCTTGGGCGATGAGCAGTTCTTC
few	TRBV20-1	TRBD1	TRBJ2-5	CSARDRVIPRETQYF	TGCAGTGCTAGGGACAGGGTCATCCCACGAGAGACCCAGTACTTC
few	TRBV7-6	TRBD1	TRBJ2-2	CASSAGQGSTTGELFF	TGTGCCAGCAGCGCGGGACAGGGTAGTACCACCGGGGAGCTGTTTTTT
NA	TRBV10-3	NA	TRBJ2-4	CAISEVADWAAKNIQYF	TGTGCCATCAGTGAGGTTGCGGATTGGGCGGCCAAAAACATTCAGTACTTC
many	TRBV6-6	TRBD1	TRBJ2-1	CASAGQGRLSAYNEQFF	TGTGCCAGCGCGGGACAGGGGAGATTGAGCGCCTACAATGAGCAGTTCTTC
NA	TRBV4-1	TRBD1	TRBJ2-7	CASSQDGTGPFYEQYF	TGCGCCAGCAGCCAAGATGGGACAGGGCCATTCTACGAGCAGTACTTC
NA	TRBV18	NA	TRBJ2-5	CASSPPGRTETQYF	TGTGCCAGCTCACCTCCTGGTAGGACAGAGACCCAGTACTTC
NA	TRBV4-1	NA	TRBJ2-1	CASSQAGVHNNEQLF	TGCGCCAGCAGCCAAGCGGGGGTCCACAACAATGAGCAGTTGTTC
many	TRBV7-2	TRBD1	TRBJ1-1	CASSPPGGNTEAFF	TGTGCCAGCAGCCCCCCAGGGGGGAACACTGAAGCTTTCTTT
NA	TRBV11-2	TRBD1	TRBJ2-2	CASSWIDRANTGELFF	TGTGCCAGCAGCTGGATAGACAGGGCAAACACCGGGGAGCTGTTTTTT
NA	TRBV6-5	TRBD1	TRBJ2-5	CASSYSFPGTGGVETQYF	TGTGCCAGCAGTTACTCTTTCCCCGGGACAGGGGGTGTAGAGACCCAGTACTTC
few	TRBV6-2/TRBV6-3	TRBD1	TRBJ1-5	CASSPRTGVHQPQHF	TGTGCCAGCAGTCCCCGGACAGGGGTGCATCAGCCCCAGCATTTT
NA	TRBV30	TRBD2	TRBJ2-1	CAWSRLAGTYNEQFF	TGTGCCTGGAGCAGACTAGCGGGGACCTACAATGAGCAGTTCTTC
few	TRBV6-5	TRBD1	TRBJ1-6	CASSYRGTGWNNSPLHF	TGTGCCAGCAGTTACCGCGGGACAGGGTGGAATAATTCACCCCTCCACTTT
few	TRBV5-1	NA	TRBJ2-2	CASSVQGHGELFF	TGCGCCAGCAGCGTTCAGGGGCACGGGGAGCTGTTTTTT
NA	TRBV7-6	NA	TRBJ2-1	CASSLARVGYNEQFF	TGTGCCAGCAGCTTAGCCAGGGTGGGGTACAATGAGCAGTTCTTC
NA	TRBV29-1	NA	TRBJ2-5	CSVERQETQYF	TGCAGCGTTGAAAGGCAGGAGACCCAGTACTTC
many	TRBV5-1	NA	TRBJ1-1	CASSLKLDTEAFF	TGCGCCAGCAGCTTGAAATTAGACACTGAAGCTTTCTTT
NA	TRBV18	TRBD1	TRBJ1-6	CASSDRGDSPLHF	TGTGCCAGCTCAGACAGGGGGGATTCACCCCTCCACTTT
NA	TRBV4-1	NA	TRBJ1-5	CASSLGTGPSQPQHF	TGCGCCAGCAGCTTAGGAACAGGGCCCTCTCAGCCCCAGCATTTT
many	TRBV7-3	NA	TRBJ1-1	CASKDSPRNTEAFF	TGTGCCAGCAAAGACAGTCCCCGTAACACTGAAGCTTTCTTT
few	TRBV12-3/TRBV12-4	NA	TRBJ2-1	CASSFRPAYNEQFF	TGTGCCAGCAGTTTCAGGCCTGCGTACAATGAGCAGTTCTTC
NA	TRBV20-1	TRBD1	TRBJ1-1	CSAVRDRVSSTEAFF	TGCAGTGCCGTTCGTGACAGGGTTTCTAGCACTGAAGCTTTCTTT
NA	TRBV20-1	NA	TRBJ1-3	CSARKDLGNTIYF	TGCAGTGCTAGGAAGGATCTTGGAAACACCATATATTTT
NA	TRBV6-5	NA	TRBJ2-5	CASSSSWTSETQYF	TGTGCCAGCAGTTCCTCCTGGACCTCAGAGACCCAGTACTTC
NA	TRBV7-8	TRBD2	TRBJ2-7	CASSLSAGGAREQYF	TGTGCCAGCAGCCTAAGCGCGGGGGGGGCCAGAGAGCAGTACTTC
few	TRBV5-6	NA	TRBJ1-3	CASSLAEGFSGNTIYF	TGTGCCAGCAGCTTGGCCGAGGGCTTCTCTGGAAACACCATATATTTT
NA	TRBV15	TRBD1	TRBJ2-1	CATSQGTVNEQFF	TGTGCCACCAGCCAGGGGACAGTCAATGAGCAGTTCTTC
NA	TRBV6-5	NA	TRBJ2-2	CASSLDSPNTGELFF	TGTGCCAGCAGTCTGGACAGCCCGAACACCGGGGAGCTGTTTTTT
few	TRBV5-1	TRBD2	TRBJ2-3	CASSLEGASGGAADTQYF	TGCGCCAGCAGCTTGGAAGGAGCTAGCGGGGGGGCCGCAGATACGCAGTATTTT
many	TRBV12-3/TRBV12-4	NA	TRBJ2-7	CASSFSSHTSYEQYF	TGTGCCAGCAGTTTTTCCAGCCACACATCCTACGAGCAGTACTTC
many	TRBV7-2	NA	TRBJ1-1	CASSSVIISAEAFF	TGTGCCAGCAGCTCGGTGATTATAAGCGCTGAAGCTTTCTTT
NA	TRBV12-5	TRBD2	TRBJ2-1	CASGKISGGYNEQFF	TGTGCTAGTGGAAAAATTAGCGGGGGTTACAATGAGCAGTTCTTC
NA	TRBV12-3/TRBV12-4	NA	TRBJ1-3	CASQWSGNTIYF	TGTGCCAGCCAGTGGTCTGGAAACACCATATATTTT
many	TRBV5-6	NA	TRBJ2-1	CASSLAFRVANEQFF	TGTGCCAGCAGCTTGGCTTTTAGGGTCGCCAATGAGCAGTTCTTC
NA	TRBV6-5	NA	TRBJ2-4	CASSYGLRAKNIQYF	TGTGCCAGCAGTTACGGGTTACGAGCCAAAAACATTCAGTACTTC
NA	TRBV5-1	TRBD2	TRBJ2-1	CASSLGTSGGHEQFF	TGCGCCAGCAGCTTGGGGACTAGCGGGGGCCATGAGCAGTTCTTC
many	TRBV5-1	NA	TRBJ2-1	CASSSTASYNEQFF	TGCGCCAGCAGCTCTACAGCTTCCTACAATGAGCAGTTCTTC
NA	TRBV20-1	TRBD1	TRBJ1-1	CSARRQGAVNTEAFF	TGCAGTGCGCGGCGGCAGGGGGCAGTGAACACTGAAGCTTTCTTT
NA	TRBV7-2	TRBD1	TRBJ1-2	CASSFGQGSGYTF	TGTGCCAGCAGCTTCGGACAGGGTAGTGGCTACACCTTC
few	TRBV7-8	NA	TRBJ2-1	CASSAITRTVLGEQFF	TGTGCCAGCAGCGCAATTACGAGGACAGTGTTGGGTGAGCAGTTCTTC
few	TRBV20-1	TRBD2	TRBJ2-3	CSARELAARDTQYF	TGCAGTGCTAGAGAGCTAGCGGCTCGAGATACGCAGTATTTT
NA	TRBV12-3/TRBV12-4	TRBD2	TRBJ2-1	CASSLERGRDNEQFF	TGTGCCAGCAGTTTAGAGCGGGGGAGAGACAATGAGCAGTTCTTC
NA	TRBV27	TRBD1	TRBJ2-6	CASSPLTGGNGANVLTF	TGTGCCAGCAGTCCCTTGACAGGGGGAAACGGGGCCAACGTCCTGACTTTC
NA	TRBV6-6	TRBD1	TRBJ1-4	CASRAGQANEKLFF	TGTGCCAGCAGGGCGGGACAGGCGAATGAAAAACTGTTTTTT
many	TRBV7-2	NA	TRBJ2-5	CASSPPGNQETQYF	TGTGCCAGCAGCCCTCCAGGGAACCAAGAGACCCAGTACTTC
many	TRBV7-2	TRBD2	TRBJ2-2	CASSLSSGTNTGELFF	TGTGCCAGCAGCTTATCTAGCGGGACAAACACCGGGGAGCTGTTTTTT
NA	TRBV24-1	NA	TRBJ1-1	CATSDCRLALEAFF	TGTGCCACCAGTGATTGCAGACTAGCCCTTGAAGCTTTCTTT
NA	TRBV7-2	NA	TRBJ1-4	CASTHGGPNEKLFF	TGTGCCAGCACCCATGGGGGACCGAATGAAAAACTGTTTTTT